These 29 T cell receptor beta chains share one sample of origin, sequenced in a study of post-analysis software for immune sequencing data. General study results and limits: Included in a set of roughly five TRBV segments more frequent in patients than controls were TRBV5-6, TRBV5-1 and TRBV20-1.

Presence of unique molecular identifiers characterized the TCR beta cDNA libraries. MiXCR was run by TCRdb on the PCR reads, yielding one entry per CDR3 protein. The sample includes around 710,000 distinct CDR3 sequences, more than 45% of them seen just once. Antigens of these TCRs are unknown. The sequenced sample consisted of blood. The source is a girl between 5 and 17 years old with multiple sclerosis.

This clonotype was seen a handful of times. The rearrangement links TRBV7-2 to TRBJ2-7; 12 bases map to TRBD2. The length of the CDR3 is 18 residues. The ends lost 0 bases at V and 7 bases at J; junction bases unmatched: 13. CDR1 and CDR2 from the germline V gene are SGHTA and FQGNSA. CDR3 in amino acids: CASSLAPSGRVGYNEQYF. CDR3 nucleotide sequence: TGTGCCAGCAGCTTAGCGCCTAGCGGGAGGGTAGGATACAATGAGCAGTACTTC.

The genes are TRBV27 and TRBJ2-1; 14 bases are a match to TRBD2. The V and J ends lost 6 bases and 10 bases, in that order; junction bases with no gene match: 8. This CDR3 contains 15 residues. The germline gives CDR1 MNHEY, CDR2 SMNVEV (reference sequence). CDR3 region: CASSTRRTSGREQFF. CDR3 in DNA: TGTGCCAGCAGCACCCGACGGACTAGCGGGAGGGAGCAGTTCTTC.

The chain uses TRBV12-3 or TRBV12-4 and TRBJ2-7; D is unresolved. The V gene lost 2 bases and the J gene lost 1 base, with 9 bases spanning the gap. The CDR3 contains 14 residues. CDR3 sequence: CASSLYEESYEQYF. CDR3 coding DNA: TGTGCCAGCAGTTTATACGAGGAATCCTACGAGCAGTACTTC.

This clonotype was seen a single time. V usage is TRBV11-2 and J usage is TRBJ2-1; D gene ambiguous. Trimming left V 6 bases short and J 9 bases short, with 15 bases between. Germline V gives CDR1 SGHAT, CDR2 FQNNGV. The CDR3 contains 13 residues. CDR3 residues: CASRTVGELEQFF. For the CDR3, the DNA is TGTGCCAGCAGAACCGTTGGGGAACTTGAGCAGTTCTTC.

The V gene is TRBV20-1, the J gene TRBJ2-3; a weak D match, TRBD2 (6 bases). Germline assignment: CDR1 DFQATT and CDR2 SNEGSKA (reference sequence). The V gene lost 0 bases and the J gene lost 2 bases, with 18 bases spanning the gap. The CDR3 covers 17 residues. This CDR3 is CSARDRGGAGYTDTQYF. The CDR3 DNA reads TGCAGTGCTAGAGATCGAGGCGGGGCAGGGTACACAGATACGCAGTATTTT.

This clonotype was seen only a few times. This chain connects TRBV6-5 to TRBJ1-1, with D possibly matching TRBD1 (6 bases). The CDR3 is made up of 13 amino acids. V was clipped by 5 bases and J by 8 bases, with 15 bases between them. Per the germline V gene, CDR1 is MNHEY and CDR2 is SVGAGI. The DNA for the CDR3 is TGTGCCAGCAGTAGAAACAGGGCCTGGGAAGCTTTCTTT. The encoded protein is CASSRNRAWEAFF.

The J gene is TRBJ2-3, the V gene TRBV20-1; no reliable D call. The germline V and J ends were trimmed by 5 bases and 4 bases, with 19 bases remaining between them. CDR3 length: 15 residues. Germline-derived CDR1 and CDR2 are DFQATT and SNEGSKA (reference sequence). CDR3 sequence: CSAGSPGGRSDTQYF. The CDR3 nucleotides are TGCAGTGCTGGATCCCCGGGCGGCCGGTCAGATACGCAGTATTTT.

This clonotype was counted between two and nine times. The V gene is TRBV29-1, the J gene TRBJ2-1; D not certain. V shed 5 bases and J shed 6 bases, with 8 bases lying between them. This CDR3 is built from 11 residues. In germline, CDR1 is SQVTM, CDR2 ANQGSEA. The CDR3 bases are TGCAGCGTTTTGACTGTCAATGAGCAGTTCTTC. This encodes CSVLTVNEQFF.

This clonotype was detected only a few times. The chain couples TRBV20-1 to TRBJ2-7; TRBD2 matches 11 bases. The J call is doubtful: the DNA matches TRBJ2-5 better. From germline, CDR1 is DFQATT and CDR2 SNEGSKA (reference sequence). This CDR3 contains 16 residues. The CDR3 here is CSARSQTSGVLKTQYF. CDR3 DNA: TGCAGTGCTAGATCCCAGACTAGCGGGGTTCTGAAGACCCAGTACTTC.

The gene calls are TRBV4-3 and TRBJ2-1; 7 nucleotides match TRBD2. Germline values: CDR1 LGHNA, CDR2 YSLEER. Germline trimming cut 3 bases from V and 4 bases from J; bases unmatched to any gene: 6. The length of the CDR3 is 15 residues. The CDR3 DNA reads TGCGCCAGCAGCCAGGAGTCCGGGGGGTACAATGAGCAGTTCTTC. It codes for CASSQESGGYNEQFF.

The V call is TRBV10-3, the J call TRBJ1-5; TRBD1 matches at 9 bases. The CDR3 is made up of 14 amino acids. Germline V gives CDR1 ENHRY, CDR2 SYGVKD. V was clipped by 4 bases and J by 6 bases; unmatched bases: 4. CDR3 residues: CAISADRGGQPQHF. CDR3 DNA: TGTGCCATCAGTGCGGACAGGGGAGGTCAGCCCCAGCATTTT.

Notes on this clonotype: Compared with germline, one end of the junction differs, possibly owing to a read error. V gene TRBV13 combines with J gene TRBJ2-1, with 14 bases that match TRBD2. This CDR3 region has 16 residues. Germline lookup yields CDR1 PRHDT and CDR2 FYEKMQ (reference sequence). CDR3 nucleotide sequence: TGTGCCGGCAGCTCCCTCGGGACTAGCGGGAGTCCTGAGCAGTTCTTC. This codes for CAGSSLGTSGSPEQFF.

This chain joins TRBV7-8 and TRBJ2-3; D might be TRBD2 (6 bases). Germline loops: CDR1 SGHVS, CDR2 FQNEAQ. This CDR3 has 16 residues. V was trimmed by 5 bases and J by 2 bases, leaving 17 bases between them. The CDR3, as DNA: TGTGCCAGCAGCCGATGGCGGGGCGGGACCACAGATACGCAGTATTTT. Translating gives CASSRWRGGTTDTQYF.

V is TRBV5-6 and J is TRBJ2-7; TRBD1 matches 9 bases. This CDR3 contains 16 residues. Germline trimming cut 1 base from V and 4 bases from J; bases unmatched to any gene: 9. From germline, CDR1 is SGHDT and CDR2 YYEEEE. CDR3 coding DNA: TGTGCCAGCAGCTTGATGGCACAGGGGGCGCGGTACGAGCAGTACTTC. Protein sequence: CASSLMAQGARYEQYF.

A word on this clonotype: An end of the junction does not agree with germline; a read error may underlie this. The gene calls are TRBV7-9 and TRBJ2-1; 9 nucleotides match TRBD2. Germline V lookup: CDR1 SEHNR, CDR2 FQNEAQ (reference sequence). This CDR3 contains 15 residues. The CDR3 DNA follows: TGTGCCAGCAGCTTCTCCAGCGGGAGGTTCGATGAGCGGTTCTTC. Protein product: CASSFSSGRFDERFF.

This sequence joins TRBV4-2 and TRBJ2-1, with 10 bases identical to TRBD2. V trimming: 5 bases; J trimming: 3 bases; junction bases outside the gene matches: 7. Germline loops: CDR1 LGHNA, CDR2 YNFKEQ. CDR3 length equals 16 residues. CDR3 in amino acids: CASSLEPSGSYNEQFF. The CDR3 DNA is TGTGCCAGCAGCTTAGAGCCTAGCGGGAGCTACAATGAGCAGTTCTTC.

About this clonotype: This may stem from a read error, because a much larger clone lies one nucleotide away. The J gene is TRBJ1-1, the V gene TRBV9; D uncertain. Looked up from germline, CDR1 is SGDLS and CDR2 is YYNGEE. CDR3 length: 13 residues. CDR3 amino acids: CASSVGGSTETFF. In DNA, the CDR3 is TGTGCCAGCAGCGTAGGGGGTTCCACTGAAACTTTCTTT.

CDR3 sequence (DNA): TGCGCCAGCAGCCAAGATCGAGCGGGAGGCAGGCAGTTCTTC. Encoded protein: CASSQDRAGGRQFF. This chain joins TRBV4-1 and TRBJ2-1, with 9 bases aligning to TRBD2. The CDR3 contains 14 residues. Germline CDR1 reads MGHRA; CDR2 reads YSYEKL. The J segment lost 12 bases and the V segment lost 0 bases, leaving 6 bases of the junction unmatched.

The rearrangement uses TRBV7-2 and TRBJ2-5, with 7 bases matching TRBD2. The tail of the sequence fits TRBJ2-7 better, so the J call may be wrong. The length of the CDR3 is 18 residues. CDR1 is SGHTA and CDR2 is FQGNSA in the germline V gene. In DNA form, the CDR3 reads TGTGCCAGCAGCTTAGCCGGGGGAGGAGTGGGAGGGCAAGACGAGCAGTACTTC. This translates into CASSLAGGGVGGQDEQYF.

This clonotype was counted a single time. The chain employs TRBV28 and TRBJ2-7; TRBD1 matches 7 bases. CDR3 length: 11 residues. V lost 8 bases to trimming and J lost 4 bases; unmatched junction nucleotides: 2. The germline V gene encodes CDR1 MDHEN and CDR2 SYDVKM. The DNA for the CDR3 is TGTGCCAGCGGGACAGTGTACGAGCAGTACTTC. As protein: CASGTVYEQYF.

The chain is built from TRBV2 and TRBJ2-5; 11 bases are a match to TRBD2. The J call may be incorrect, as the DNA end agrees better with TRBJ2-7. This CDR3 contains 16 residues. Germline V gives CDR1 SNHLY, CDR2 FYNNEI. In nucleotides, the CDR3 is TGTGCCAGCAGTGAAACAACTAGCGGGAGTTTGGACGAGCAGTACTTC. It codes for CASSETTSGSLDEQYF.

This rearrangement joins TRBV21-1 to TRBJ1-5. TRBV21-1 is deemed a pseudogene. This CDR3 has 16 amino acids. The CDR3 loop is CASSKDRTYQDQPQHF. The CDR3 DNA sequence: TGTGCCAGCAGCAAAGACCGGACTTACCAAGATCAGCCCCAGCATTTT.

DNA of the CDR3: TGCAGTGCTAGAGATACAGGAGCTGTTTCACCCCTCCACTTT. Encoded protein: CSARDTGAVSPLHF. This chain links TRBV20-1 with TRBJ1-6, with D possibly being TRBD1 (5 bases). V was clipped by 0 bases and J by 9 bases, with 12 bases between them. The CDR3 is made up of 14 amino acids. Germline V gene lookup returns CDR1 DFQATT and CDR2 SNEGSKA (reference sequence).

This chain uses TRBV20-1 with TRBJ2-4; 13 bases line up with TRBD2. The end of the DNA is better explained by TRBJ2-7, so the J call may be wrong. The CDR3 extends over 15 amino acids. Germline V gene data show CDR1 as DFQATT and CDR2 as SNEGSKA (reference sequence). For the CDR3, the DNA is TGCAGTGCTGTAACCGGGACTAGCGGGACATACGAGCAGTACTTC. Translating gives CSAVTGTSGTYEQYF.

The rearrangement links TRBV7-6 to TRBJ1-2; D is uncertain. In germline, CDR1 is SGHVS, CDR2 FNYEAQ. The ends were cut back, 5 bases at V and 4 bases at J, with 14 bases in the middle. There are 14 residues in the CDR3. The CDR3 DNA is TGTGCCAGCAGCCCAACAGCTCCCGGCTATGGCTACACCTTC. Its protein is CASSPTAPGYGYTF.

The rearrangement uses TRBV6-4 and TRBJ1-1; D is ambiguous. V was trimmed by 6 bases and J by 4 bases, leaving 12 bases between them. Germline values: CDR1 MRHNA, CDR2 SNTAGT. This CDR3 has 13 residues. The CDR3 loop reads CASRLDTSTEAFF. In DNA, the CDR3 is TGTGCCAGCAGACTCGACACGTCCACTGAAGCTTTCTTT.

The chain uses TRBV5-1 and TRBJ2-5; D uncertain. CDR1 and CDR2 (germline): SGHRS, YFSETQ. This CDR3 is 13 amino acids long. V was pared by 4 bases and J by 2 bases, with 9 bases between. The CDR3 protein is CASSDTNQETQYF. In nucleotides, the CDR3 is TGCGCCAGCAGCGATACAAATCAAGAGACCCAGTACTTC.

This clonotype was counted between two and nine times. At one end the junction does not follow the germline gene, possibly because of a read error. This chain links TRBV7-8 with TRBJ2-7; unclear D gene. Germline V gene sequence: CDR1 SGHVS, CDR2 FQNEAQ. The CDR3 extends over 13 amino acids. This CDR3 is CASSLSSYYEQYF. CDR3 sequence (DNA): TGTGCCAGTAGCTTATCCTCCTATTACGAGCAGTACTTC.

V is TRBV5-1 and J is TRBJ2-6; no firm D call. V was pared by 6 bases and J by 2 bases, with 15 bases between. CDR3 length: 16 amino acids. Germline V gene lookup returns CDR1 SGHRS and CDR2 YFSETQ. The CDR3 protein is CASTTLTTAGANVLTF. CDR3 nucleotide sequence: TGCGCCAGCACGACACTCACTACGGCTGGGGCCAACGTCCTGACTTTC.